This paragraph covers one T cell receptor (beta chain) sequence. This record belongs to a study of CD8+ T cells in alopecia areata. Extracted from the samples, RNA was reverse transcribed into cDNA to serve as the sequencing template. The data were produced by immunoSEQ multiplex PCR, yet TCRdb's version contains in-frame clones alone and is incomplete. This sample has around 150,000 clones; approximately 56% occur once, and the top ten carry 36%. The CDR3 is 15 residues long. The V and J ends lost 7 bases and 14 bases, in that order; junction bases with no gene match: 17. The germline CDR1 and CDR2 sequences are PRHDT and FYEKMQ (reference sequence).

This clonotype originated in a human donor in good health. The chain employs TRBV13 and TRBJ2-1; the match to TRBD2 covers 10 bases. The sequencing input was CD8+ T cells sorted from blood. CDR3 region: CASTLGPSGSHGKFF. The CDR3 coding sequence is TGTGCCAGCACCCTTGGGCCTAGCGGGAGCCATGGGAAGTTCTTC.